This T cell receptor (beta chain) was sequenced in a study of T cells and copy number aberrations in small-cell lung cancer. Looked up from germline, CDR1 is MGHDK and CDR2 is SYGVNS. This CDR3 is 16 amino acids long. V lost 0 bases, J lost 2 bases, and 14 bases lay in between. Clones were sequenced by immunoSEQ multiplex PCR, and TCRdb holds only the in-frame ones, with some missing. The sample carries approximately 1,200 clones, around 86% recorded once. This chain uses TRBV25-1 with TRBJ2-7; tentatively, D is TRBD2 (6 bases). Sequencing was carried out using tumor tissue. The TCR was taken from a woman aged 45 to 65 with small cell lung cancer. The CDR3: CASSEYGEGRPYEQYF. CDR3 DNA: TGTGCCAGCAGTGAATATGGCGAGGGGAGGCCCTACGAGCAGTACTTC.